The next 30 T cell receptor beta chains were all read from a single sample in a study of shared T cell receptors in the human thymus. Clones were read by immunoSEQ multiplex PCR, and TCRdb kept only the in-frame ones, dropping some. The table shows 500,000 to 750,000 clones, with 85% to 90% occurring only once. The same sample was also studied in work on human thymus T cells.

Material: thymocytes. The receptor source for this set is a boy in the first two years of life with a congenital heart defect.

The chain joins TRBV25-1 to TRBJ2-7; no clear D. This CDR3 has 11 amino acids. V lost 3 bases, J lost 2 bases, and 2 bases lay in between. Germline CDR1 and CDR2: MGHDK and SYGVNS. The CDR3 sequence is CASSDTYEQYF. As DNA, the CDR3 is TGTGCCAGCAGTGACACCTACGAGCAGTACTTC.

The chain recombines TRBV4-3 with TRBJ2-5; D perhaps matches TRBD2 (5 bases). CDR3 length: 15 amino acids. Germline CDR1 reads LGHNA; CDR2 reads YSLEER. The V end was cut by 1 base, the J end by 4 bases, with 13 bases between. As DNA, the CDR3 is TGCGCCAGCAGCCAAGTAACGGACTGGGGAGAGACCCAGTACTTC. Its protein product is CASSQVTDWGETQYF.

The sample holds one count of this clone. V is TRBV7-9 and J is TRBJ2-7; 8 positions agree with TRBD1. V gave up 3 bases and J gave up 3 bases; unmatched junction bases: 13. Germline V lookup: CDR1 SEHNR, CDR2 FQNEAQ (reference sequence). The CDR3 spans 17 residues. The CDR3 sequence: CASSFSALQDRVYEQYF. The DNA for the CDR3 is TGTGCCAGCAGCTTTTCGGCCCTACAGGACAGGGTCTACGAGCAGTACTTC. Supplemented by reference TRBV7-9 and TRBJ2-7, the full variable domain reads DTGVSQNPRHKITKRGQNVTFRCDPISEHNRLYWYRQTLGQGPEFLTYFQNEAQLEKSRLLSDRFSAERPKGSFSTLEIQRTEQGDSAMYLCASSFSALQDRVYEQYFGPGTRLTVT.

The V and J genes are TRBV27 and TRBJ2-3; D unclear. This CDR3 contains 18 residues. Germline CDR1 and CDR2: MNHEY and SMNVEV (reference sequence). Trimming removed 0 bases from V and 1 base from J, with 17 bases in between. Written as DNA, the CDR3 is TGTGCCAGCAGTTTATCGCGTTTCCCCCGCCCGGGCACAGATACGCAGTATTTT. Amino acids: CASSLSRFPRPGTDTQYF.

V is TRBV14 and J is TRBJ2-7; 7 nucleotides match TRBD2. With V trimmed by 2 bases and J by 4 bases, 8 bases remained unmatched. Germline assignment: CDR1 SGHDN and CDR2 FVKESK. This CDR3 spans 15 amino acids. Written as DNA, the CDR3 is TGTGCCAGCAGCCAATATCGGGCGGGAGAGTACGAGCAGTACTTC. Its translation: CASSQYRAGEYEQYF.

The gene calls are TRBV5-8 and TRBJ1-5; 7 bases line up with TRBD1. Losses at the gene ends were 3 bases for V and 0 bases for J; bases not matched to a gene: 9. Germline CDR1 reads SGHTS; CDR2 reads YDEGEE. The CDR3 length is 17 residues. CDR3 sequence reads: CASSSEGTAYSNQPQHF. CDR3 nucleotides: TGTGCCAGCAGCTCTGAAGGGACAGCGTATAGCAATCAGCCCCAGCATTTT.

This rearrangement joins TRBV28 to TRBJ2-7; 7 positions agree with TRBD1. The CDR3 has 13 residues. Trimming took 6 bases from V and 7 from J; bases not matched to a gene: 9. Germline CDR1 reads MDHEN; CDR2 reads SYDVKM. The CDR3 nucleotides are TGTGCCAGCAGACCACACAGGGGCCCAGAGCAGTACTTC. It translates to CASRPHRGPEQYF.

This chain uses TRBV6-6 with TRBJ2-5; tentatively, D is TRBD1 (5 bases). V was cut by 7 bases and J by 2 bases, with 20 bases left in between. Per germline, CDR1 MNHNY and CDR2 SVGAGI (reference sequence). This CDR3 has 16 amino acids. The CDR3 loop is CASTFSHRLGQETQYF. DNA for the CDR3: TGTGCCAGCACCTTCTCCCACAGGTTAGGGCAAGAGACCCAGTACTTC.

The DNA for the CDR3 is TGTGCCAGCAGACGACAGTTAGGGTGGGGAAACACCATATATTTT. As protein: CASRRQLGWGNTIYF. The rearrangement joins TRBV6-5 to TRBJ1-3; the D gene is possibly TRBD1 (5 bases). V was shortened by 6 bases and J by 4 bases, with 16 bases between the two germline ends. This CDR3 is 15 amino acids long. The germline gives CDR1 MNHEY, CDR2 SVGAGI.

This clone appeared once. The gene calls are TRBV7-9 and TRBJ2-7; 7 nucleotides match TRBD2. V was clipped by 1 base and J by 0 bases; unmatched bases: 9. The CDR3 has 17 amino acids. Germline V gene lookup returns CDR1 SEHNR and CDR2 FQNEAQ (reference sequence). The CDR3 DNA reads TGTGCCAGCAGCTTAGGCGGAGCGGGGTCGTACTCCTACGAGCAGTACTTC. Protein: CASSLGGAGSYSYEQYF.

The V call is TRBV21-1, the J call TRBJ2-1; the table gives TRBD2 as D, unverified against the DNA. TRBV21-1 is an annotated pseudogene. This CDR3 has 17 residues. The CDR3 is CASTLKGLAGGTHEQFF. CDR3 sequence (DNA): TGTGCCAGCACCCTGAAGGGACTAGCGGGGGGAACCCACGAGCAGTTCTTC.

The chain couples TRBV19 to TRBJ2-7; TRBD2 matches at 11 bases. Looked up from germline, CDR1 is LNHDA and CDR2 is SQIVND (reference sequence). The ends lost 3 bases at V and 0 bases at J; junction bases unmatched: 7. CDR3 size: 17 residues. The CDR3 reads CASSMSSGTSGSYEQYF. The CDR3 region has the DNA TGTGCCAGTAGTATGTCCTCGGGGACTAGCGGCTCCTACGAGCAGTACTTC. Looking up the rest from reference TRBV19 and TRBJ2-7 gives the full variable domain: DGGITQSPKYLFRKEGQNVTLSCEQNLNHDAMYWYRQDPGQGLRLIYYSQIVNDFQKGDIAEGYSVSREKKESFPLTVTSAQKNPTAFYLCASSMSSGTSGSYEQYFGPGTRLTVT.

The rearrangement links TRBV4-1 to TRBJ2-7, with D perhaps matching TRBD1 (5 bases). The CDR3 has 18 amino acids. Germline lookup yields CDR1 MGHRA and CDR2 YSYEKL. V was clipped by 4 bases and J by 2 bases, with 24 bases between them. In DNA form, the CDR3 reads TGCGCCAGCAGCCTCGGTCGCTCCCCTAGGGGTGAGCCCTACGAGCAGTACTTC. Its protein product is CASSLGRSPRGEPYEQYF.

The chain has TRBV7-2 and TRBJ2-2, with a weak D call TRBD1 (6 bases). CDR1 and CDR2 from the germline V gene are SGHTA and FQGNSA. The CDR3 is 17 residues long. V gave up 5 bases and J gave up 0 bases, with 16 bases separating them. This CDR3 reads CASSLGDIKSNTGELFF. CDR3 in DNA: TGTGCCAGCAGCCTGGGGGACATCAAATCGAACACCGGGGAGCTGTTTTTT.

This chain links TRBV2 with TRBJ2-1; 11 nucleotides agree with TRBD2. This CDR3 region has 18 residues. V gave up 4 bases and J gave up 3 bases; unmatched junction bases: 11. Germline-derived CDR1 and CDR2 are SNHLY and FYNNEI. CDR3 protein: CASSGHTPGTSGYNEQFF. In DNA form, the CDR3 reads TGTGCCAGCAGTGGTCACACACCCGGGACTAGCGGCTACAATGAGCAGTTCTTC.

The CDR3, as DNA: TGTGCCAGCAGGCTAAGGACAGGCACAGATACGCAGTATTTT. It is translated as CASRLRTGTDTQYF. The J gene is TRBJ2-3, the V gene TRBV28, with D possibly TRBD1 on 6 matching bases. CDR3 size: 14 residues. The germline V and J ends were trimmed by 6 bases and 1 base, with 11 bases remaining between them. Germline loops: CDR1 MDHEN, CDR2 SYDVKM. Together with reference TRBV28 and TRBJ2-3, the CDR3 gives the full variable domain: DVKVTQSSRYLVKRTGEKVFLECVQDMDHENMFWYRQDPGLGLRLIYFSYDVKMKEKGDIPEGYSVSREKKERFSLILESASTNQTSMYLCASRLRTGTDTQYFGPGTRLTVL.

This chain's CDR3 is CATSRDLGLAGDSTDTQYF. CDR3 DNA: TGTGCCACCAGCAGAGACCTGGGACTAGCGGGGGATAGCACAGATACGCAGTATTTT. The rearrangement links TRBV15 to TRBJ2-3; 14 bases match TRBD2. V shed 0 bases and J 0 bases; nucleotides not matched to a gene: 5. The CDR3 covers 19 residues. Germline V gives CDR1 LNHNV, CDR2 YYDKDF (reference sequence).

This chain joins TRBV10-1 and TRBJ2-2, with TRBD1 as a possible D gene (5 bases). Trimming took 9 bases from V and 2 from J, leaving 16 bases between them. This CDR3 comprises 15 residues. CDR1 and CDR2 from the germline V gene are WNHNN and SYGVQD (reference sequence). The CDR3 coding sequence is TGCGCCAGTCCAGACAGCCGAAACAACACCGGGGAGCTGTTTTTT. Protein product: CASPDSRNNTGELFF.

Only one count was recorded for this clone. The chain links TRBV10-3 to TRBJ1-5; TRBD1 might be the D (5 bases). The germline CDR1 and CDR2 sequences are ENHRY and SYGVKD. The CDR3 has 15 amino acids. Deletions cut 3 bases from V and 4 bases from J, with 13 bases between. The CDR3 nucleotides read TGTGCCATCAGTGACACTTCCGGGGGTAATCAGCCCCAGCATTTT. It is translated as CAISDTSGGNQPQHF.

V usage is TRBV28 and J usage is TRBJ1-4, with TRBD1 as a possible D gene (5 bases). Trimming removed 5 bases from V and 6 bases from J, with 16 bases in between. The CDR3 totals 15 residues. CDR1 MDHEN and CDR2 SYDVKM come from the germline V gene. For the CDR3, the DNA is TGTGCCAGCAGTCGTCGTGCAAAGGGGTATGAAAAACTGTTTTTT. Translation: CASSRRAKGYEKLFF.

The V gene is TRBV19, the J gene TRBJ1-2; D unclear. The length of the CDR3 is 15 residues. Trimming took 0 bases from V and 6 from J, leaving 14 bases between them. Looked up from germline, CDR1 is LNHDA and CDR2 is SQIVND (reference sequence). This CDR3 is CASSIDPGKVDGYTF. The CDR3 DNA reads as TGTGCCAGTAGTATAGATCCCGGGAAAGTCGATGGCTACACCTTC.

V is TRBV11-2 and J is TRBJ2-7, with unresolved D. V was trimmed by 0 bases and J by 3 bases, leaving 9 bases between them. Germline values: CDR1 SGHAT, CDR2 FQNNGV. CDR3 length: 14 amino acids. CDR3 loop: CASSLDQVNYEQYF. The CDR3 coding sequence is TGTGCCAGCAGCTTAGATCAGGTAAACTACGAGCAGTACTTC.

CDR3 nucleotide sequence: TGTGCCAGCCTCCCCGGGGTAGGCCGGAACACCGGGGAGCTGTTTTTT. Protein: CASLPGVGRNTGELFF. This rearrangement joins TRBV5-6 to TRBJ2-2; D perhaps matches TRBD2 (5 bases). V was pared by 7 bases and J by 1 base, with 17 bases between. Germline values: CDR1 SGHDT, CDR2 YYEEEE. CDR3 length: 16 residues.

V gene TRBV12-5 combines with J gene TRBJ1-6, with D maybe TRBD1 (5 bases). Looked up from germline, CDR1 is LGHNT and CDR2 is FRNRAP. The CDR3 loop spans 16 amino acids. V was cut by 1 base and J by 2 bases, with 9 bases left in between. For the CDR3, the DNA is TGTGCTAGTGGTTTGGGCAGGGCCCCCTATAATTCACCCCTCCACTTT. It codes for CASGLGRAPYNSPLHF. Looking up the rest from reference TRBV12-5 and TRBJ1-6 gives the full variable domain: DARVTQTPRHKVTEMGQEVTMRCQPILGHNTVFWYRQTMMQGLELLAYFRNRAPLDDSGMPKDRFSAEMPDATLATLKIQPSEPRDSAVYFCASGLGRAPYNSPLHFGNGTRLTVT.

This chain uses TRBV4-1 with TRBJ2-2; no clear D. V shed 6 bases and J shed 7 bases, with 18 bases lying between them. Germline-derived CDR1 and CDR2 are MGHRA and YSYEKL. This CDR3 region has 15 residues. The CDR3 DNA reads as TGCGCCAGCAGGCCAGTTGACGCGCGGCGCGGGGAGCTGTTTTTT. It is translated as CASRPVDARRGELFF.

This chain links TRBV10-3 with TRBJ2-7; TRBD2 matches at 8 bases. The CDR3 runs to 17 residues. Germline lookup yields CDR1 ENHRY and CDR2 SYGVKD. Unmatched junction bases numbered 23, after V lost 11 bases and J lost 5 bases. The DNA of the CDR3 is TGTGCCTCTGGGGGCAGGGGAGAAGCGGGAGCAGGGGACGAGCAGTACTTC. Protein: CASGGRGEAGAGDEQYF.

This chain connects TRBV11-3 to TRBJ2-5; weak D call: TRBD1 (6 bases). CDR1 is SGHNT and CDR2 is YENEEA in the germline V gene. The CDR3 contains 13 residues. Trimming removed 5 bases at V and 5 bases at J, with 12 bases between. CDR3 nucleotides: TGTGCCAGCAGCCAGGGGTCAGCGGAGACCCAGTACTTC. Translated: CASSQGSAETQYF.

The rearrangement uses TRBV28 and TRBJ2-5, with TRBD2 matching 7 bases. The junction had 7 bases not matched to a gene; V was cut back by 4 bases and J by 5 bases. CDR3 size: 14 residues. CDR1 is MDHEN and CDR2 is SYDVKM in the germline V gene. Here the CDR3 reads CASSSPIGGETQYF. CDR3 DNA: TGTGCCAGCAGTTCCCCGATCGGGGGGGAGACCCAGTACTTC. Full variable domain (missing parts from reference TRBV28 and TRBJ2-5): DVKVTQSSRYLVKRTGEKVFLECVQDMDHENMFWYRQDPGLGLRLIYFSYDVKMKEKGDIPEGYSVSREKKERFSLILESASTNQTSMYLCASSSPIGGETQYFGPGTRLLVL.

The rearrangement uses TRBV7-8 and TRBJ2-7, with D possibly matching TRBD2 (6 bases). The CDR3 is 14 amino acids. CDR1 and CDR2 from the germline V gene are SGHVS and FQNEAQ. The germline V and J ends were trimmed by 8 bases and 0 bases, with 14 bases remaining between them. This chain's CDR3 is CASRPGRRSYEQYF. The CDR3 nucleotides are TGTGCCAGCCGCCCGGGGAGGCGCTCCTACGAGCAGTACTTC. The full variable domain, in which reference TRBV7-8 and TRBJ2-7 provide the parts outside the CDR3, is GAGVSQSPRYKVAKRGQDVALRCDPISGHVSLFWYQQALGQGPEFLTYFQNEAQLDKSGLPSDRFFAERPEGSVSTLKIQRTQQEDSAVYLCASRPGRRSYEQYFGPGTRLTVT.

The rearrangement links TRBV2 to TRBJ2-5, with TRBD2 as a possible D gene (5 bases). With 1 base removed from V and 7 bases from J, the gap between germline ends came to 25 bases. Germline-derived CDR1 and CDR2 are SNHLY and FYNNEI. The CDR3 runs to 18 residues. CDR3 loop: CASSEEANFGRRAGTQYF. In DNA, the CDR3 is TGTGCCAGCAGTGAAGAGGCTAATTTTGGGAGAAGGGCAGGGACCCAGTACTTC.